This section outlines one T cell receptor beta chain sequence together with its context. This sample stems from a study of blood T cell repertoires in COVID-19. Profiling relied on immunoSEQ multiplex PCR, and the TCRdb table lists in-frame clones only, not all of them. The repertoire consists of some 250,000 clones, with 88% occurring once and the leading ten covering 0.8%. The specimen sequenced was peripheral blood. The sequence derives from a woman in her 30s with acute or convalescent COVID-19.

The CDR3 region has the DNA TGTGCCAGCAGCTTGAGTCAGGGGGTATACGAGCAGTACTTC. Translating it yields CASSLSQGVYEQYF. This chain links TRBV5-4 with TRBJ2-7; 7 nucleotides line up with TRBD1. The CDR3 extends over 14 amino acids. The V segment lost 1 base and the J segment 4 bases; nucleotides outside the gene matches: 5. Germline CDR1 reads SGHNT; CDR2 reads YYREEE (reference sequence).